What follows is one T cell receptor (beta chain) and its context. Its antigen is not identified. These data come from a study of blood T cells in healthy people across ages. Study results and limitations: When one million T cells were used, diversity estimates were thought to be underestimates. Reliance upon unsorted PBMCs precluded definitive naive versus antigen-experienced comparison.

Germline values: CDR1 MNHEY, CDR2 SVGAGI. This CDR3 region has 14 residues. The V segment lost 4 bases and the J segment 7 bases; nucleotides outside the gene matches: 5. It was with a sample-barcoded 5' primer and a J-beta primer mix that a second PCR of about 6 to 12 cycles was run. TCRdb reprocessed the 5' RACE reads via MiXCR and lists one record per CDR3 protein. This table holds about 970,000 distinct CDR3 sequences, just over 50% found once. The chain employs TRBV6-5 and TRBJ2-7, with 12 bases matching TRBD2. Source material: blood. The clonotype originates from a woman aged 55-69 years in good health. The DNA of the CDR3 is TGTGCCAGCAGTTCCCTAGCGGGGGGGGTTGAGCAGTACTTC. This translates into CASSSLAGGVEQYF.